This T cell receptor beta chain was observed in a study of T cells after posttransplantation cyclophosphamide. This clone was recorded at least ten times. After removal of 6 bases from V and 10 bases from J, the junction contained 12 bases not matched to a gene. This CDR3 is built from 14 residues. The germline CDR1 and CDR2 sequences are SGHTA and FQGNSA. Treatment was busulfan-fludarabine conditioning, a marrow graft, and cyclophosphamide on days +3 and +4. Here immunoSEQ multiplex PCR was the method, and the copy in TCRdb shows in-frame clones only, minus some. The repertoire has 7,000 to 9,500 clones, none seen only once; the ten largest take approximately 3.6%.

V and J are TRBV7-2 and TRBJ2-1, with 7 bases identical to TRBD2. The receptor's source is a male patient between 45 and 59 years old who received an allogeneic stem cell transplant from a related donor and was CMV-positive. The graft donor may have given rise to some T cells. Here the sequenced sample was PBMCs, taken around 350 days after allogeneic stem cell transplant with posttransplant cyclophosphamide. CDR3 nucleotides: TGTGCCAGCAGTCCGACGGGGGGAGTACGGGAGCAGTTCTTC. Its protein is CASSPTGGVREQFF.